This T cell receptor (beta chain) was found in a study of CD8+ T cells in alopecia areata. Extraction of RNA preceded its reverse transcription into cDNA, which served as the sequencing template. Profiling relied on immunoSEQ multiplex PCR, and the TCRdb table lists in-frame clones only, not all of them. The repertoire includes around 190,000 clones, about three fifths of them detected once, and approximately 0.97% sits in the top ten. Overall study findings and caveats: Tofacitinib significantly brought down scalp clonality and expanded CD8+ clones among top 100.

Treatment noted: oral pan-JAK inhibitor, 5-10 mg twice daily. As for this clone: The antigen is unknown.

Trimming cost V 4 bases and J 4 bases; bases outside gene matches: 9. This CDR3 comprises 15 residues. The V gene's germline CDR1 is SGHRS and CDR2 YFSETQ. The chain links TRBV5-1 to TRBJ2-3; 7 nucleotides match TRBD2. The receptor was isolated from a human donor with alopecia areata. Source: CD4+ T cells sorted from blood, taken at week 24, from a patient treated with tofacitinib. DNA of the CDR3: TGCGCCAGCAGCCGGGAAGTACGGGGGGCAGATACGCAGTATTTT. Protein: CASSREVRGADTQYF.